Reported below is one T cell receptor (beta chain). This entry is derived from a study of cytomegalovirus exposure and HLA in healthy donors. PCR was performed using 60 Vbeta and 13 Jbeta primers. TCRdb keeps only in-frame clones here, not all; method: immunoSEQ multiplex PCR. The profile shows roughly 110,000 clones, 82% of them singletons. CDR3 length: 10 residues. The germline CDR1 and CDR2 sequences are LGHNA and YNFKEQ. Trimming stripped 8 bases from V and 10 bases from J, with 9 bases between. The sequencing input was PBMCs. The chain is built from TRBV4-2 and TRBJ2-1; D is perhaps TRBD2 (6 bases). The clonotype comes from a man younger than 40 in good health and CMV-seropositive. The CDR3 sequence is CASLGGEQFF. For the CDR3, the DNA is TGTGCCAGCCTGGGGGGAGAGCAGTTCTTC.